This T cell receptor (beta chain) was sequenced for a study of tumor-infiltrating lymphocytes in localized non-small cell lung cancer. Study at large: The cohort mixed smokers and never-smokers, several histologies, and some post-neoadjuvant-chemotherapy samples.

The repertoire was sequenced with immunoSEQ multiplex PCR; TCRdb's copy has only in-frame clones and lacks some. The sample comprises under 8,500 clones, roughly 74% of which are singletons, and roughly an eighth rests with the top ten. Germline V CDR1 and CDR2: MNHNS, SASEGT. The CDR3 extends over 14 amino acids. Trimming removed 8 bases from V and 4 bases from J; junction bases left unmatched: 3. The chain employs TRBV6-1 and TRBJ1-6; 9 positions agree with TRBD1. The sample consisted of lung tumor tissue. This TCR was sampled from a human donor with non-small cell lung cancer. The DNA for the CDR3 is TGTGCCAGCCGGGACAGGGCATATAATTCACCCCTCCACTTT. Translating gives CASRDRAYNSPLHF.